These 22 T cell receptor beta chains were sequenced from one sample in a study of blood T cell repertoires in COVID-19. TCRdb's table, derived via immunoSEQ multiplex PCR, lists solely in-frame clones and lacks some. Here the sample spans some 340,000 clones, around 87% being singletons. Sequenced material: PBMCs or T cells enriched from blood (not recorded which). These receptors all come from a woman aged 25-40 years who had recovered from COVID-19.

The chain couples TRBV5-5 to TRBJ2-2; 14 bases match TRBD2. This CDR3 is built from 16 residues. Per the germline V gene, CDR1 is SGHKS and CDR2 is YYEKEE (reference sequence). The trim removed 4 bases at V and 5 bases at J, leaving 4 bases unmatched. The CDR3 DNA reads as TGTGCCAGCAGCCCAGGACTAGCGGGGGGTACCGGGGAGCTGTTTTTT. Its translation is CASSPGLAGGTGELFF.

This clone was observed a single time. The chain employs TRBV19 and TRBJ1-6; TRBD1 agrees at 8 bases. Germline CDR1 reads LNHDA; CDR2 reads SQIVND (reference sequence). The V gene end was trimmed by 3 bases and the J gene end by 7 bases; junction bases not matched to a gene: 2. The CDR3 consists of 14 residues. CDR3 DNA sequence: TGTGCCAGTAGTATTTCAGGGGGCAATTCACCCCTCCACTTT. It encodes CASSISGGNSPLHF.

This clone turned up a few times. V and J are TRBV20-1 and TRBJ1-2, with D unresolved. The CDR3 contains 12 residues. V lost 3 bases to trimming and J lost 6 bases, with 11 bases between them. Germline loops: CDR1 DFQATT, CDR2 SNEGSKA (reference sequence). CDR3 sequence reads: CSASGGLDGYTF. The DNA for the CDR3 is TGCAGTGCTAGTGGAGGTCTTGATGGCTACACCTTC.

V gene TRBV4-1 combines with J gene TRBJ1-6; tentative D call: TRBD1 (5 bases). V gave up 0 bases and J gave up 8 bases, with 11 bases separating them. The germline CDR1 and CDR2 sequences are MGHRA and YSYEKL. The CDR3 covers 15 residues. The CDR3 spells CASSQDGAVYSPLHF. CDR3 DNA: TGCGCCAGCAGCCAAGATGGGGCAGTTTATTCACCCCTCCACTTT.

The genes are TRBV18 and TRBJ1-6; a weak D match, TRBD1 (6 bases). The germline V gene has CDR1 KGHSH and CDR2 LQKENI. The CDR3 totals 15 residues. Between the trimmed V and J ends, which lost 6 bases and 11 bases, there was a span of 20 bases. The CDR3 loop is CASSPLGDTSTPLHF. The CDR3 bases are TGTGCCAGCTCCCCTCTAGGGGACACGTCAACACCCCTCCACTTT.

The rearrangement uses TRBV19 and TRBJ1-6; the match to TRBD1 covers 9 bases. Germline V CDR1 and CDR2: LNHDA, SQIVND (reference sequence). Unmatched junction bases numbered 6, after V lost 6 bases and J lost 9 bases. The CDR3 is made up of 14 amino acids. CDR3 loop: CASRPGQGGSPLHF. CDR3 bases: TGTGCCAGTAGACCGGGACAGGGAGGTTCACCCCTCCACTTT.

The table lists this clone with a few counts. This CDR3 is also generated by other DNA sequences in the sample. The chain is built from TRBV5-1 and TRBJ2-5, with TRBD2 matching 8 bases. J was trimmed by 2 bases and V by 1 base; bases with no gene match: 1. CDR3 length equals 14 residues. CDR1 SGHRS and CDR2 YFSETQ come from the germline V gene. CDR3 sequence reads: CASSLTSGQETQYF. The CDR3 bases are TGCGCCAGCAGCTTGACTAGCGGACAAGAGACCCAGTACTTC. Supplemented by reference TRBV5-1 and TRBJ2-5, the full variable domain reads KAGVTQTPRYLIKTRGQQVTLSCSPISGHRSVSWYQQTPGQGLQFLFEYFSETQRNKGNFPGRFSGRQFSNSRSEMNVSTLELGDSALYLCASSLTSGQETQYFGPGTRLLVL.

The chain uses TRBV10-3 and TRBJ1-5; 7 nucleotides agree with TRBD1. Trimming at V came to 6 bases and at J to 7 bases, leaving 12 bases not matched to a gene. The CDR3 length is 15 residues. Per germline, CDR1 ENHRY and CDR2 SYGVKD. As DNA, the CDR3 is TGTGCCATCAGCCAAGGGACAGTCTCTGGGCAGCCCCAGCATTTT. Amino acid sequence: CAISQGTVSGQPQHF.

V gene TRBV6-5 combines with J gene TRBJ1-4; TRBD1 aligns across 8 bases. The ends lost 5 bases at V and 7 bases at J; junction bases unmatched: 6. Germline CDR1 is MNHEY and CDR2 is SVGAGI. The length of the CDR3 is 14 residues. The CDR3 sequence is CASSMDRETEKLFF. In DNA, the CDR3 is TGTGCCAGCAGTATGGACAGGGAGACTGAAAAACTGTTTTTT.

J is TRBJ2-3 and V is TRBV19, with 7 bases identical to TRBD2. Germline CDR1 and CDR2: LNHDA and SQIVND (reference sequence). The junction had 13 bases not matched to a gene; V was cut back by 8 bases and J by 5 bases. The CDR3 length is 15 residues. The CDR3: CASWDPGTGGDTQYF. The CDR3 DNA follows: TGTGCCAGTTGGGACCCTGGGACGGGGGGAGATACGCAGTATTTT.

V is TRBV7-2 and J is TRBJ1-2; D is possibly TRBD1 (6 bases). CDR3 length: 14 residues. With 3 bases removed from V and 4 bases from J, the gap between germline ends came to 12 bases. The germline CDR1 and CDR2 sequences are SGHTA and FQGNSA. The CDR3 DNA reads as TGTGCCAGCAGCTTCCTGGACAGCTTCTATGGCTACACCTTC. It codes for CASSFLDSFYGYTF.

This clone has a handful of counts. J is TRBJ1-1 and V is TRBV3-1 (or the pseudogene TRBV3-2); no definite D call. CDR1 is LGHDT and CDR2 is YNNKEL in the germline V gene (reference sequence). V lost 1 base and J lost 6, with 12 bases in between. The CDR3 spans 14 residues. The DNA of the CDR3 is TGTGCCAGCAGCCAAGGCAGACTTCCATCTGAAGCTTTCTTT. This encodes CASSQGRLPSEAFF.

The CDR3 protein is CASSSQRGVTDTQYF. CDR3 nucleotide sequence: TGTGCCAGCAGTTCCCAGCGGGGGGTCACAGATACGCAGTATTTT. The chain couples TRBV2 to TRBJ2-3; 9 positions agree with TRBD2. The V gene end was trimmed by 5 bases and the J gene end by 2 bases; junction bases not matched to a gene: 5. The CDR3 extends over 15 amino acids. The germline V gene encodes CDR1 SNHLY and CDR2 FYNNEI.

This chain links TRBV7-9 with TRBJ1-3; maybe TRBD1 (6 bases). Germline V CDR1 and CDR2: SEHNR, FQNEAQ (reference sequence). Deletions cut 2 bases from V and 4 bases from J, with 15 bases between. This CDR3 spans 16 amino acids. The CDR3 DNA is TGTGCCAGCAGCTTACCCAGGACAGAGAGGGGAAACACCATATATTTT. It specifies CASSLPRTERGNTIYF. Full variable domain (rest looked up from reference TRBV7-9 and TRBJ1-3): DTGVSQNPRHKITKRGQNVTFRCDPISEHNRLYWYRQTLGQGPEFLTYFQNEAQLEKSRLLSDRFSAERPKGSFSTLEIQRTEQGDSAMYLCASSLPRTERGNTIYFGEGSWLTVV.

This clone was detected only once. The chain uses TRBV30 and TRBJ1-6; no clear D. The CDR3 totals 12 residues. Germline V gives CDR1 GTSNPN, CDR2 SVGIG (reference sequence). V was shortened by 6 bases and J by 9 bases, with 12 bases between the two germline ends. CDR3 amino acids: CACLFARSPLHF. DNA for the CDR3: TGTGCCTGTTTATTCGCGCGTTCACCCCTCCACTTT.

The rearrangement joins TRBV7-8 to TRBJ2-5, with D maybe TRBD2 (5 bases). The germline gives CDR1 SGHVS, CDR2 FQNEAQ. The CDR3 has 17 residues. Deletions cut 1 base from V and 1 base from J, with 16 bases between. The CDR3 protein is CASSLGLFEGIQETQYF. CDR3 DNA sequence: TGTGCCAGCAGCTTAGGGCTTTTTGAGGGAATCCAAGAGACCCAGTACTTC.

The chain links TRBV5-5 to TRBJ1-1; 7 bases fit TRBD1. The CDR3 is made up of 14 amino acids. Germline lookup yields CDR1 SGHKS and CDR2 YYEKEE (reference sequence). Trimming removed 0 bases from V and 4 bases from J; junction bases left unmatched: 3. For the CDR3, the DNA is TGTGCCAGCAGCTTGGGAGGGGGCGGCACTGAAGCTTTCTTT. The encoded protein is CASSLGGGGTEAFF.

V gene TRBV15 combines with J gene TRBJ2-1; 8 positions agree with TRBD2. Losses at the gene ends were 0 bases for V and 7 bases for J; bases not matched to a gene: 17. Germline-derived CDR1 and CDR2 are LNHNV and YYDKDF (reference sequence). The CDR3 runs to 19 residues. CDR3 in DNA: TGTGCCACCAGCAGAGATCTAAGGACTAGCAGCCCGGATCCGAATGAGCAGTTCTTC. Amino acid sequence: CATSRDLRTSSPDPNEQFF.

The chain couples TRBV19 to TRBJ2-1; 9 nucleotides line up with TRBD2. J lost 2 bases, V lost 5 bases, and 7 bases had no gene match. The CDR3 covers 16 residues. Germline V gene data show CDR1 as LNHDA and CDR2 as SQIVND (reference sequence). CDR3 in DNA: TGTGCCAGTAGTTCCCTTAGCGGGGGAGCCTACAATGAGCAGTTCTTC. This sequence encodes CASSSLSGGAYNEQFF. The whole variable domain, filled in from reference TRBV19 and TRBJ2-1, reads DGGITQSPKYLFRKEGQNVTLSCEQNLNHDAMYWYRQDPGQGLRLIYYSQIVNDFQKGDIAEGYSVSREKKESFPLTVTSAQKNPTAFYLCASSSLSGGAYNEQFFGPGTRLTVL.

The chain carries TRBV11-1 and TRBJ1-2, with D maybe TRBD1 (6 bases). Trimming removed 3 bases from V and 2 bases from J, with 10 bases in between. Germline-derived CDR1 and CDR2 are SGHAT and FQDESV (reference sequence). This CDR3 comprises 14 residues. CDR3 region: CASSFTGGNYGYTF. The CDR3, as DNA: TGTGCCAGCAGCTTCACGGGGGGCAACTATGGCTACACCTTC.

The count of this clone is one. The V call is TRBV3-1 (or the pseudogene TRBV3-2), the J call TRBJ2-3; 7 bases fit TRBD1. Germline trimming cut 3 bases from V and 2 bases from J; bases unmatched to any gene: 26. Germline V lookup: CDR1 LGHDT, CDR2 YNNKEL (reference sequence). CDR3 size: 22 residues. For the CDR3, the DNA is TGTGCCAGCAGCCATATCATCTCGGACAGGTTTGGGCCCCGTGCTATCACAGATACGCAGTATTTT. Translation: CASSHIISDRFGPRAITDTQYF.

The CDR3 is CASGRDRGRHEQYF. The CDR3 DNA reads TGTGCCAGCGGGAGGGACAGGGGGCGGCACGAGCAGTACTTC. The V gene is TRBV6-5, the J gene TRBJ2-7; TRBD1 agrees at 12 bases. J gave up 5 bases and V 8 bases, and 7 bases lay outside the gene matches. The CDR3 runs to 14 residues. Per the germline V gene, CDR1 is MNHEY and CDR2 is SVGAGI.